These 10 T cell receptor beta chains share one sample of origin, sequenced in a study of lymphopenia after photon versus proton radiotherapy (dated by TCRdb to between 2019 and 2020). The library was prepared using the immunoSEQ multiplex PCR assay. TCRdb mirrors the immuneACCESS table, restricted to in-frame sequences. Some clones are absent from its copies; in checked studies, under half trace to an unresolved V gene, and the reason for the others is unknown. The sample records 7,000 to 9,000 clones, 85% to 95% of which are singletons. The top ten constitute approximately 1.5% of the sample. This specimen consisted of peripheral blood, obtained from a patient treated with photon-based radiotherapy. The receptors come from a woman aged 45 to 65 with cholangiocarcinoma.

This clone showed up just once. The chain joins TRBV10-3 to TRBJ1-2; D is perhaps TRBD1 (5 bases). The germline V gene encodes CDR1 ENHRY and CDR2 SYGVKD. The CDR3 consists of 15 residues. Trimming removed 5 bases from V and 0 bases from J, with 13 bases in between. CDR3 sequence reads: CAISKTETANYGYTF. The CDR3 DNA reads TGTGCCATCAGTAAGACAGAGACAGCTAACTATGGCTACACCTTC.

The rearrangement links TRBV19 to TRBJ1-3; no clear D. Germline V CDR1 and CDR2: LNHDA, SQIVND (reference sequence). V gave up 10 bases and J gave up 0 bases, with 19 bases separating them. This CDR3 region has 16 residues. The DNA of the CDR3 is TGTGCCACGAGGGAACAGCGATTCGCCTCTGGAAACACCATATATTTT. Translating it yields CATREQRFASGNTIYF.

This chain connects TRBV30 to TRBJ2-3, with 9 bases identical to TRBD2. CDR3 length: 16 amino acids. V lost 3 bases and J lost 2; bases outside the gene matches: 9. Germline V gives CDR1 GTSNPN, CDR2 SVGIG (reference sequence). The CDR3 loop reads CAWRGWLAGHTDTQYF. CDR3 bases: TGTGCCTGGAGGGGGTGGCTAGCGGGGCACACAGATACGCAGTATTTT.

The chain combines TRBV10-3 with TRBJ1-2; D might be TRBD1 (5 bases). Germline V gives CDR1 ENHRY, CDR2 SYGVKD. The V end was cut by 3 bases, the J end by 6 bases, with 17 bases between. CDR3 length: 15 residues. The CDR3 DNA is TGTGCCATCAGTGATGGGGCCGCGAGAGCGAATGGCTACACCTTC. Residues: CAISDGAARANGYTF.

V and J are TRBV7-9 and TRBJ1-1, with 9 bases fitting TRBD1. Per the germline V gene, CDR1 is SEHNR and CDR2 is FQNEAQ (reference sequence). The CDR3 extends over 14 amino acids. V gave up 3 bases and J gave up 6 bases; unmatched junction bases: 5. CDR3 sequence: CASSFGQGLAEAFF. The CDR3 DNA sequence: TGTGCCAGCAGCTTTGGACAGGGGCTTGCTGAAGCTTTCTTT.

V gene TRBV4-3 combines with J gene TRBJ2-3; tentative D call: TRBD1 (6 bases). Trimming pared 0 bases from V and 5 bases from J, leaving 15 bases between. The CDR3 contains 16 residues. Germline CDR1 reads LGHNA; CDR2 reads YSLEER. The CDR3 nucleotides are TGCGCCAGCAGCCAAGATGATGGCAGGGGCCGAGATACGCAGTATTTT. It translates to CASSQDDGRGRDTQYF.

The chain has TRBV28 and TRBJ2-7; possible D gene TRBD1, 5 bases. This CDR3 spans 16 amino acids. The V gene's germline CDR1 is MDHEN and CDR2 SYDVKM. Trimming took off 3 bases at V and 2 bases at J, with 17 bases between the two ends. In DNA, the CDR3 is TGTGCCAGCAGTTTTCGCCTGGACACACTAACCTACGAGCAGTACTTC. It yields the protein CASSFRLDTLTYEQYF.

The CDR3 reads CASSALKVMNTEAFF. The CDR3 DNA follows: TGTGCCAGCAGTGCCTTAAAGGTTATGAACACTGAAGCTTTCTTT. The genes are TRBV28 and TRBJ1-1; no clear D. CDR1 MDHEN and CDR2 SYDVKM come from the germline V gene. The V end lost 5 bases, the J end lost 0 bases, and 13 bases lay between the germline ends. The CDR3 length is 15 residues.

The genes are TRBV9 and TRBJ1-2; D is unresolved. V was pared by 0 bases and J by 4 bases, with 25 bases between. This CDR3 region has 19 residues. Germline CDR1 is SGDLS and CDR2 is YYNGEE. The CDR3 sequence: CASSVDPTWAIGLSYGYTF. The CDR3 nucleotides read TGTGCCAGCAGCGTAGACCCGACTTGGGCAATAGGGTTATCCTATGGCTACACCTTC. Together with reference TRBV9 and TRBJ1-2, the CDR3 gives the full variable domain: DSGVTQTPKHLITATGQRVTLRCSPRSGDLSVYWYQQSLDQGLQFLIQYYNGEERAKGNILERFSAQQFPDLHSELNLSSLELGDSALYFCASSVDPTWAIGLSYGYTFGSGTRLTVV.

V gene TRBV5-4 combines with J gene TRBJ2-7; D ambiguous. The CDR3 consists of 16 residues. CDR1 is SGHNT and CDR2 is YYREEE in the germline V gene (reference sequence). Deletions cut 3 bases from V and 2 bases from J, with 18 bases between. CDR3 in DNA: TGTGCCAGCAGCTCCCTTGAGGCGGATTTAGCCTACGAGCAGTACTTC. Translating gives CASSSLEADLAYEQYF.